This T cell receptor (beta chain) was sequenced in a study of T cells after posttransplantation cyclophosphamide. Repertoires were generated with immunoSEQ multiplex PCR, while TCRdb's copy carries only in-frame clones and drops some. The sample has 38,000 or so clones, none seen only once. This clone was observed at least ten times. The CDR3 extends over 15 amino acids. The V and J ends lost 4 bases and 1 base respectively, with 14 bases between them. Germline V CDR1 and CDR2: SGHRS, YFSETQ. The TCR sequence derives from a man in his forties or fifties in good health, CMV-negative, and a related stem cell transplant donor. V and J are TRBV5-1 and TRBJ1-1; possibly TRBD1 for D (5 bases). What was sequenced was PBMCs. The DNA of the CDR3 is TGCGCCAGCAGCCCGGGGGTTGGTCCGAACACTGAAGCTTTCTTT. This gives the protein CASSPGVGPNTEAFF.